The 19 T cell receptor beta chains listed next were all sequenced from one sample in a study of shared clonotypes between healthy human individuals. Sequenced by immunoSEQ multiplex PCR; TCRdb stores in-frame clones only, minus some. The sample shows fewer than 1 million clones, roughly 96% of them seen only once. Terminally differentiated effector memory CD45RA+ cells were excluded by CCR7 positive selection of CD45RO-negative cells. The sequenced material came from naive CD8+ T cells sorted from blood. All receptors come from a man aged 25-40 years in good health.

The rearrangement joins TRBV19 to TRBJ1-5; D gene uncertain. CDR3 length equals 14 residues. The germline gives CDR1 LNHDA, CDR2 SQIVND (reference sequence). V was clipped by 5 bases and J by 7 bases, with 15 bases between them. The CDR3 region has the DNA TGTGCCAGTAGTCGCTATCTTGGGTTCCAGCCCCAGCATTTT. It specifies CASSRYLGFQPQHF.

In DNA form, the CDR3 reads TGTGCCAGCAGCACTGGGAATGAGCAGTTCTTC. It translates to CASSTGNEQFF. The chain recombines TRBV7-2 with TRBJ2-1, with no clear D. The CDR3 sequence is 11 residues long. Trimming took 5 bases from V and 7 from J, leaving 6 bases between them. Germline loops: CDR1 SGHTA, CDR2 FQGNSA.

The chain joins TRBV7-8 to TRBJ2-7; the D is unclear. V shed 3 bases and J shed 2 bases, with 8 bases lying between them. The V gene's germline CDR1 is SGHVS and CDR2 FQNEAQ. The CDR3 is 13 residues long. CDR3 coding DNA: TGTGCCAGCAGCTTTAAGCCGCCCTACGAGCAGTACTTC. Amino acids: CASSFKPPYEQYF.

This clone was observed once. The chain carries TRBV11-2 and TRBJ2-3; D is perhaps TRBD1 (6 bases). Germline-derived CDR1 and CDR2 are SGHAT and FQNNGV. This CDR3 spans 15 amino acids. The V and J ends lost 4 bases and 1 base respectively, with 12 bases between them. CDR3 amino acids: CASSSWTVGTDTQYF. CDR3 nucleotides: TGTGCCAGCAGCTCCTGGACAGTCGGCACAGATACGCAGTATTTT.

The CDR3 nucleotides read TGCGCCAGCAGCTTCCCAAGGGAAGTAACAGGCGAAACCTACAATGAGCAGTTCTTC. It codes for CASSFPREVTGETYNEQFF. This chain uses TRBV5-1 with TRBJ2-1; D is perhaps TRBD1 (5 bases). Germline values: CDR1 SGHRS, CDR2 YFSETQ. V lost 2 bases to trimming and J lost 2 bases, with 23 bases between them. This CDR3 contains 19 residues.

The V call is TRBV5-8, the J call TRBJ2-7; tentative D call: TRBD1 (6 bases). V was cut by 2 bases and J by 0 bases, with 9 bases left in between. CDR1 is SGHTS, CDR2 YDEGEE, per germline. The CDR3 has 14 residues. CDR3 sequence (DNA): TGTGCCAGCAGCTTCTTGACAGGCTCCTACGAGCAGTACTTC. It codes for CASSFLTGSYEQYF.

The CDR3, as DNA: TGTGCCAGCAGCTTAGGGAGACTAGCGGGCCAACAAGAGACCCAGTACTTC. Translation gives CASSLGRLAGQQETQYF. V and J are TRBV7-9 and TRBJ2-5; 10 nucleotides line up with TRBD2. Germline trimming cut 1 base from V and 2 bases from J; bases unmatched to any gene: 7. This CDR3 is built from 17 residues. Germline V CDR1 and CDR2: SEHNR, FQNEAQ (reference sequence).

The genes are TRBV2 and TRBJ2-1, with 7 bases matching TRBD1. Germline V gene sequence: CDR1 SNHLY, CDR2 FYNNEI. Losses at the gene ends were 0 bases for V and 3 bases for J; bases not matched to a gene: 2. CDR3 size: 15 residues. This chain's CDR3 is CASSEAGTVYNEQFF. The CDR3 region has the DNA TGTGCCAGCAGTGAAGCCGGGACAGTCTACAATGAGCAGTTCTTC.

The chain joins TRBV5-4 to TRBJ1-1; 7 bases agree with TRBD1. This CDR3 region has 14 residues. Looked up from germline, CDR1 is SGHNT and CDR2 is YYREEE (reference sequence). Losses at the gene ends were 4 bases for V and 1 base for J; bases not matched to a gene: 4. The CDR3, as DNA: TGTGCCAGCAGCGGAAGACAGGGGAACACTGAAGCTTTCTTT. Translating it yields CASSGRQGNTEAFF.

The rearrangement links TRBV7-9 to TRBJ1-2; no reliable D call. CDR3 size: 13 residues. V was trimmed by 5 bases and J by 8 bases, leaving 15 bases between them. CDR1 and CDR2 from the germline V gene are SEHNR and FQNEAQ (reference sequence). In DNA, the CDR3 is TGTGCCAGCAGCCTCGCCGGTAACTCCGGCTACACCTTC. This sequence encodes CASSLAGNSGYTF.

This chain links TRBV6-6 with TRBJ2-7; D ambiguous. The germline V and J ends were trimmed by 7 bases and 5 bases, with 15 bases remaining between them. This CDR3 has 13 amino acids. The V gene's germline CDR1 is MNHNY and CDR2 SVGAGI (reference sequence). The CDR3: CASKGGIIHEQYF. The DNA of the CDR3 is TGTGCCAGCAAGGGCGGCATTATACACGAGCAGTACTTC.

This clone has only one observation. V gene TRBV28 combines with J gene TRBJ2-2, with 7 bases matching TRBD2. The CDR3 sequence is 16 residues long. Germline CDR1 is MDHEN and CDR2 is SYDVKM. V gave up 7 bases and J gave up 5 bases; unmatched junction bases: 13. Here the CDR3 reads CASTTNLAEGTGELFF. CDR3 nucleotide sequence: TGTGCCAGCACTACCAACCTAGCGGAGGGGACCGGGGAGCTGTTTTTT.

This sequence joins TRBV27 and TRBJ2-3; TRBD2 might be the D (6 bases). Germline CDR1 MNHEY, CDR2 SMNVEV (reference sequence). V lost 4 bases, J lost 3 bases, and 14 bases lay in between. The CDR3 spans 15 residues. The CDR3 DNA reads TGTGCCAGCAGTTCCCCAGGGAGGAAAACAGATACGCAGTATTTT. It yields the protein CASSSPGRKTDTQYF.

This clone was seen just once. The V call is TRBV27, the J call TRBJ2-7, with 8 bases lining up with TRBD2. Germline CDR1 and CDR2: MNHEY and SMNVEV (reference sequence). There are 13 residues in the CDR3. Germline trimming cut 8 bases from V and 7 bases from J; bases unmatched to any gene: 10. DNA of the CDR3: TGTGCCAGCCGACCCGGGGGGGCTGGAGAGCAGTACTTC. The encoded protein is CASRPGGAGEQYF.

This clone was observed a single time. This sample also contains other DNA sequences that code for the same CDR3. The chain links TRBV29-1 to TRBJ1-2; D is possibly TRBD1 (5 bases). V lost 0 bases, J lost 3 bases, and 5 bases lay in between. The length of the CDR3 is 12 residues. Looked up from germline, CDR1 is SQVTM and CDR2 is ANQGSEA. DNA of the CDR3: TGCAGCGTTGAAGACAGGGACTATGGCTACACCTTC. Translating it yields CSVEDRDYGYTF.

The CDR3 region is CASSLPGRGNEQYF. CDR3 nucleotides: TGTGCCAGCAGTTTACCAGGCAGGGGCAACGAGCAGTACTTC. V usage is TRBV28 and J usage is TRBJ2-7, with D possibly being TRBD1 (6 bases). This CDR3 has 14 amino acids. Looked up from germline, CDR1 is MDHEN and CDR2 is SYDVKM. The V end was cut by 2 bases, the J end by 5 bases, with 13 bases between. Supplemented by reference TRBV28 and TRBJ2-7, the full variable domain reads DVKVTQSSRYLVKRTGEKVFLECVQDMDHENMFWYRQDPGLGLRLIYFSYDVKMKEKGDIPEGYSVSREKKERFSLILESASTNQTSMYLCASSLPGRGNEQYFGPGTRLTVT.

The chain carries TRBV9 and TRBJ2-5; TRBD2 aligns across 7 bases. V trimming: 3 bases; J trimming: 5 bases; junction bases outside the gene matches: 13. CDR3 length equals 16 residues. CDR1 and CDR2 from the germline V gene are SGDLS and YYNGEE. CDR3 sequence: CASSARLASNWETQYF. The CDR3 DNA sequence: TGTGCCAGCAGCGCCCGACTAGCCTCGAACTGGGAGACCCAGTACTTC.

The chain's CDR3 is CSVGRADGKNIQYF. DNA for the CDR3: TGCAGCGTTGGTCGGGCAGATGGCAAAAACATTCAGTACTTC. This chain links TRBV29-1 with TRBJ2-4, with D unclear. CDR3 length equals 14 residues. Trimming removed 4 bases from V and 3 bases from J, with 13 bases in between. Germline CDR1 and CDR2: SQVTM and ANQGSEA.

The chain carries TRBV14 and TRBJ2-7; D is possibly TRBD1 (6 bases). Germline lookup yields CDR1 SGHDN and CDR2 FVKESK. The V end was cut by 3 bases, the J end by 4 bases, with 16 bases between. The CDR3 contains 15 residues. The CDR3 region has the DNA TGTGCCAGCAGCCATGAGGACAGCTCGGGTTACGAGCAGTACTTC. Its translation is CASSHEDSSGYEQYF. The entire variable domain, with the rest obtained from reference TRBV14 and TRBJ2-7, is as follows: EAGVTQFPSHSVIEKGQTVTLRCDPISGHDNLYWYRRVMGKEIKFLLHFVKESKQDESGMPNNRFLAERTGGTYSTLKVQPAELEDSGVYFCASSHEDSSGYEQYFGPGTRLTVT.